These 3 T cell receptor beta chains were sequenced from one sample in a study of blood T cells in healthy people across ages. A J-beta primer mix and a sample-barcoded 5' primer were used in a second PCR of about 7 to 12 cycles. One entry per CDR3 protein results from TCRdb running MiXCR on the 5' RACE reads. This table has hundreds of thousands of distinct CDR3 sequences, around 21% appearing once. What was sequenced was blood. The source is a man between 65 and 85 years old in good health.

V gene TRBV7-6 combines with J gene TRBJ2-3; 7 nucleotides line up with TRBD2. Trimming at V came to 5 bases and at J to 10 bases, leaving 9 bases not matched to a gene. The germline V gene has CDR1 SGHVS and CDR2 FNYEAQ. This CDR3 is 13 amino acids long. The CDR3: CASSIPERGAQYF. Written as DNA, the CDR3 is TGTGCCAGCAGCATACCAGAGCGGGGTGCGCAGTATTTT.

This sequence joins TRBV20-1 and TRBJ2-3, with 10 bases fitting TRBD2. With 5 bases clipped from V and 6 bases from J, the junction kept 20 bases outside the gene matches. Per the germline V gene, CDR1 is DFQATT and CDR2 is SNEGSKA (reference sequence). This CDR3 region has 18 residues. The CDR3 region has the DNA TGCAGTGCTCAGGGGGCTAGCGGGAGAAGAAAGGGGTGGGATACGCAGTATTTT. Residues: CSAQGASGRRKGWDTQYF.

The chain carries TRBV6-2 or TRBV6-3 and TRBJ1-1, with D unclear. Trimming pared 4 bases from V and 3 bases from J, leaving 12 bases between. Germline CDR1 MNHEY, CDR2 SVGEGT. The CDR3 extends over 14 amino acids. CDR3 nucleotide sequence: TGTGCCAGCAGTTCCCTCGGGGAGTACACTGAAGCTTTCTTT. Translation gives CASSSLGEYTEAFF.